Below, 18 T cell receptor beta chains from the same sample are listed, as sequenced in a study of blood T cell repertoires in COVID-19. This table comes from immunoSEQ multiplex PCR, and its TCRdb copy is limited to in-frame clones, with some not included. Here the sample spans about 200,000 clones, about 83% being singletons. Sequencing input: PBMCs or T cells enriched from blood (not recorded which). The receptors originated from a man aged 35 to 55 with acute COVID-19.

This clone came up a few times. The rearrangement links TRBV7-3 to TRBJ2-1; 9 bases align to TRBD1. The CDR3 has 15 amino acids. The V gene end was trimmed by 4 bases and the J gene end by 1 base; junction bases not matched to a gene: 2. The germline gives CDR1 SGHTA, CDR2 FQGTGA. This CDR3 is CASSSGTGSYNEQFF. The CDR3 coding sequence is TGTGCCAGCAGCTCCGGGACAGGGTCCTACAATGAGCAGTTCTTC.

The genes are TRBV2 and TRBJ2-3; 8 bases are shared with TRBD2. After removal of 5 bases from V and 2 bases from J, the junction contained 9 bases not matched to a gene. The V gene's germline CDR1 is SNHLY and CDR2 FYNNEI. CDR3 length equals 16 residues. This chain's CDR3 is CASSRGVAGLTDTQYF. CDR3 DNA: TGTGCCAGCAGTCGGGGGGTAGCGGGACTCACAGATACGCAGTATTTT. The entire variable domain, with the rest obtained from reference TRBV2 and TRBJ2-3, is as follows: EPEVTQTPSHQVTQMGQEVILRCVPISNHLYFYWYRQILGQKVEFLVSFYNNEISEKSEIFDDQFSVERPDGSNFTLKIRSTKLEDSAMYFCASSRGVAGLTDTQYFGPGTRLTVL.

Points on this clone: Distinct nucleotide sequences in the sample also encode this CDR3. J is TRBJ1-2 and V is TRBV5-1; 7 nucleotides agree with TRBD1. Germline V gene sequence: CDR1 SGHRS, CDR2 YFSETQ. There are 14 residues in the CDR3. The trim removed 0 bases at V and 5 bases at J, leaving 4 bases unmatched. CDR3 loop: CASSLAGTDYGYTF. In nucleotides, the CDR3 is TGCGCCAGCAGCTTGGCGGGGACAGATTATGGCTACACCTTC.

Written as DNA, the CDR3 is TGTGCCAGCAGCTTTCAGGAAGGCCTTGGAAAACTGTTTTTT. This translates into CASSFQEGLGKLFF. The V and J genes are TRBV5-6 and TRBJ1-4; D not resolved. The V gene lost 2 bases and the J gene lost 10 bases, with 15 bases spanning the gap. The CDR3 consists of 14 residues. Germline V gene lookup returns CDR1 SGHDT and CDR2 YYEEEE.

The chain uses TRBV9 and TRBJ2-2, with 7 nucleotides matching TRBD2. The J segment lost 3 bases and the V segment lost 0 bases, leaving 8 bases of the junction unmatched. Germline assignment: CDR1 SGDLS and CDR2 YYNGEE. This CDR3 contains 17 residues. CDR3 in DNA: TGTGCCAGCAGCGTAGCTACGGCTAGCGGACACACCGGGGAGCTGTTTTTT. Its protein product is CASSVATASGHTGELFF.

The V call is TRBV6-5, the J call TRBJ1-1; 9 nucleotides agree with TRBD1. Looked up from germline, CDR1 is MNHEY and CDR2 is SVGAGI. Unmatched junction bases numbered 3, after V lost 6 bases and J lost 4 bases. The CDR3 runs to 13 residues. CDR3 loop: CASRQTGGTEAFF. The CDR3 DNA sequence: TGTGCCAGCAGGCAGACAGGGGGCACTGAAGCTTTCTTT.

The chain links TRBV18 to TRBJ1-2; D unclear. Trimming left V 11 bases short and J 6 bases short, with 19 bases between. Per the germline V gene, CDR1 is KGHSH and CDR2 is LQKENI. The CDR3 runs to 13 residues. Written as DNA, the CDR3 is TGTGCCGGCGGAGACCGGACGGGAGATGGCTACACCTTC. Residues: CAGGDRTGDGYTF.

This chain connects TRBV28 to TRBJ1-5, with a weak D call TRBD1 (6 bases). The CDR3 length is 15 residues. V was shortened by 6 bases and J by 0 bases, with 12 bases between the two germline ends. Germline lookup yields CDR1 MDHEN and CDR2 SYDVKM. The chain's CDR3 is CASRGGGYSNQPQHF. The CDR3 DNA sequence: TGTGCCAGCAGAGGGGGGGGATATAGCAATCAGCCCCAGCATTTT.

The chain employs TRBV9 and TRBJ2-3; 8 bases are shared with TRBD2. The germline V gene encodes CDR1 SGDLS and CDR2 YYNGEE. The CDR3 runs 15 residues. V shed 3 bases, J shed 2 bases, and the junction held 5 bases outside the gene matches. The CDR3 protein is CASSAHSGNTDTQYF. CDR3 nucleotides: TGTGCCAGCAGCGCCCATAGCGGGAACACAGATACGCAGTATTTT.

This rearrangement joins TRBV9 to TRBJ2-5; D ambiguous. CDR1 SGDLS and CDR2 YYNGEE come from the germline V gene. The CDR3 spans 14 residues. Trimming left V 0 bases short and J 1 base short, with 7 bases between. CDR3 sequence (DNA): TGTGCCAGCAGCGTAGGCAGGATCCAAGAGACCCAGTACTTC. Its protein is CASSVGRIQETQYF.

The chain has TRBV29-1 and TRBJ2-7; 9 bases are a match to TRBD1. J gave up 0 bases and V 6 bases, and 12 bases lay outside the gene matches. This CDR3 comprises 16 residues. Germline V gene lookup returns CDR1 SQVTM and CDR2 ANQGSEA. The CDR3 bases are TGCAGCGTGACGGCCGGGACAGGGCTTACCTCCTACGAGCAGTACTTC. Its protein product is CSVTAGTGLTSYEQYF.

This clone has just a few counts. The chain combines TRBV9 with TRBJ1-3, with 7 bases lining up with TRBD1. The V and J ends lost 4 bases and 4 bases, in that order; junction bases with no gene match: 8. Germline CDR1 SGDLS, CDR2 YYNGEE. The CDR3 consists of 15 residues. The CDR3 reads CASSPRQGDGNTIYF. The CDR3 DNA follows: TGTGCCAGCAGCCCCCGACAGGGTGACGGAAACACCATATATTTT.

The chain combines TRBV7-9 with TRBJ2-7; 7 positions agree with TRBD1. Germline CDR1 is SEHNR and CDR2 is FQNEAQ (reference sequence). There are 15 residues in the CDR3. The V gene end was trimmed by 5 bases and the J gene end by 4 bases; junction bases not matched to a gene: 11. CDR3 DNA sequence: TGTGCCAGCAGCCGATCCGCGGACAGGAGTTACGAGCAGTACTTC. Amino acids: CASSRSADRSYEQYF.

V is TRBV5-1 and J is TRBJ2-1, with D perhaps TRBD2 (5 bases). Between the trimmed V and J ends, which lost 0 bases and 1 base, there was a span of 8 bases. CDR1 is SGHRS and CDR2 is YFSETQ in the germline V gene. The CDR3 has 15 amino acids. The CDR3 is CASSLEGSSYNEQFF. The CDR3, as DNA: TGCGCCAGCAGCTTGGAAGGGAGTTCCTACAATGAGCAGTTCTTC.

V gene TRBV11-3 combines with J gene TRBJ2-3, with a weak D call TRBD2 (6 bases). The CDR3 runs 13 residues. V was pared by 2 bases and J by 5 bases, with 8 bases between. The germline V gene has CDR1 SGHNT and CDR2 YENEEA. The CDR3 DNA sequence: TGTGCCAGCAGCTTAACGGGAGAAGATACGCAGTATTTT. Residues: CASSLTGEDTQYF.

Here the CDR3 DNA reads TGCGCCAGCAGCCAAGCTAGGGCCGGTGGCGGGCCACGGAGGCACCAAGAGACCCAGTACTTC. Protein: CASSQARAGGGPRRHQETQYF. The J gene is TRBJ2-5, the V gene TRBV4-1; tentative D call: TRBD2 (5 bases). V lost 1 base and J 0 bases, leaving 27 bases between the germline ends. Germline CDR1 MGHRA, CDR2 YSYEKL. The CDR3 is 21 amino acids.

The chain couples TRBV5-1 to TRBJ1-2; D is unclear. Germline loops: CDR1 SGHRS, CDR2 YFSETQ. The germline V and J ends were trimmed by 0 bases and 6 bases, with 12 bases remaining between them. There are 14 residues in the CDR3. The CDR3 nucleotides read TGCGCCAGCAGCTTGGATACGGGAAGCAATGGCTACACCTTC. This sequence encodes CASSLDTGSNGYTF.

The chain has TRBV4-1 and TRBJ1-6; no definite D call. Germline values: CDR1 MGHRA, CDR2 YSYEKL. Trimming cost V 4 bases and J 7 bases, with 8 bases left between them. The CDR3 runs to 13 residues. DNA for the CDR3: TGCGCCAGCAGCCGTAATTTAAATTCACCCCTCCACTTT. It encodes CASSRNLNSPLHF.